These T cell receptor beta chains were read from a single sample in a study of blood T cell repertoires in COVID-19. TCRdb's table, derived via immunoSEQ multiplex PCR, lists solely in-frame clones and lacks some. The profile covers about 60,000 clones, with approximately 85% appearing a single time and 3.5% taken by the ten largest. Specimen: peripheral blood. Source of these receptors: a man aged 45-60 years with active COVID-19. CDR3s include the opening cysteine and the closing phenylalanine or tryptophan. Each record gives: D gene, J gene, V gene, clone size, CDR3 DNA, CDR3 protein. A D gene is named only where the DNA matches it firmly. Clone size, where shown, is once, few, many, or a class for clones that have expanded.

d_call: -
j_call: TRBJ1-6
v_call: TRBV7-2
clone_size: -
cdr3_nt: TGTGCCAGCAGCTTAGATACCAGGAATTCACCCCTCCACTTT
cdr3_aa: CASSLDTRNSPLHF

d_call: -
j_call: TRBJ1-1
v_call: TRBV18
clone_size: -
cdr3_nt: TGTGCCAGCTCACCATCGGACACGCGGGAAGCTTTCTTT
cdr3_aa: CASSPSDTREAFF

d_call: -
j_call: TRBJ2-7
v_call: TRBV19
clone_size: few
cdr3_nt: TGTGCCAGTAGTCTACAGCCAGATAGCTCCTACGAGCAGTACTTC
cdr3_aa: CASSLQPDSSYEQYF

d_call: -
j_call: TRBJ2-2
v_call: TRBV19
clone_size: -
cdr3_nt: TGTGCCAGTAGTCGAATACAAGCGAGCACCGGGGAGCTGTTTTTT
cdr3_aa: CASSRIQASTGELFF

d_call: TRBD1
j_call: TRBJ2-2
v_call: TRBV4-1
clone_size: medium-sized
cdr3_nt: TGCGCCAGCAGCCAAGGTCCCGGCGGGGACAGGGGGACCGGGGAGCTGTTTTTT
cdr3_aa: CASSQGPGGDRGTGELFF

d_call: -
j_call: TRBJ2-2
v_call: TRBV11-3
clone_size: -
cdr3_nt: TGTGCCAGCAGCTTAATGAGAGCCGGGGAGCTGTTTTTT
cdr3_aa: CASSLMRAGELFF

d_call: TRBD2
j_call: TRBJ2-5
v_call: TRBV19
clone_size: -
cdr3_nt: TGTGCCAGTAAAGTAGCGGGGGGGCCGGGAGAGACCCAGTACTTC
cdr3_aa: CASKVAGGPGETQYF

d_call: -
j_call: TRBJ2-5
v_call: TRBV6-2/TRBV6-3
clone_size: -
cdr3_nt: TGTGCCAGCAGTTACCCCCCCCCTCCAGAGACCCAGTACTTC
cdr3_aa: CASSYPPPPETQYF

d_call: TRBD1
j_call: TRBJ2-1
v_call: TRBV6-5
clone_size: -
cdr3_nt: TGTGCCAGCAGTTACTCGAGGGGACAGGGGGCAGGTGAGCAGTTCTTC
cdr3_aa: CASSYSRGQGAGEQFF

d_call: -
j_call: TRBJ2-7
v_call: TRBV20-1
clone_size: few
cdr3_nt: TGCAGTGCTAGTGTTGTCAGGGAGCAGTACTTC
cdr3_aa: CSASVVREQYF

d_call: TRBD1
j_call: TRBJ1-1
v_call: TRBV27
clone_size: -
cdr3_nt: TGTGCCAGCAGTTTAACCCCAGGACAGGGTAGTTACAACACTGAAGCTTTCTTT
cdr3_aa: CASSLTPGQGSYNTEAFF

d_call: -
j_call: TRBJ2-2
v_call: TRBV4-1
clone_size: -
cdr3_nt: TGCGCCAGCAGCTACGTGGATCGGGGCGGGGAGCTGTTTTTT
cdr3_aa: CASSYVDRGGELFF

d_call: -
j_call: TRBJ2-3
v_call: TRBV25-1
clone_size: -
cdr3_nt: TGTGCCAGCAAGGGCCCGACAGCCACAGATACGCAGTATTTT
cdr3_aa: CASKGPTATDTQYF

d_call: -
j_call: TRBJ1-6
v_call: TRBV27
clone_size: -
cdr3_nt: TGTGCCAGCGGTCGGTCAGGGCGAGAGCCCCACTTT
cdr3_aa: CASGRSGREPHF

d_call: -
j_call: TRBJ2-5
v_call: TRBV27
clone_size: -
cdr3_nt: TGTGCCAGCAGTTTATCGTGGGGGCAGGGAGAGACCCAGTACTTC
cdr3_aa: CASSLSWGQGETQYF

d_call: TRBD1
j_call: TRBJ2-2
v_call: TRBV2
clone_size: few
cdr3_nt: TGTGCCAGCGGAGGGACAGGAAGAACCGGGGAGCTGTTTTTT
cdr3_aa: CASGGTGRTGELFF

d_call: TRBD1
j_call: TRBJ1-2
v_call: TRBV2
clone_size: -
cdr3_nt: TGTGCCAGCAGCCCTCGACAGGGCCCCGGGGGCTACACCTTC
cdr3_aa: CASSPRQGPGGYTF

d_call: -
j_call: TRBJ1-1
v_call: TRBV19
clone_size: -
cdr3_nt: TGTGCCAGTAGTACAAGGGGTATGGTAGCTTTCTTT
cdr3_aa: CASSTRGMVAFF

d_call: TRBD1
j_call: TRBJ1-2
v_call: TRBV9
clone_size: -
cdr3_nt: TGTGCCAGCAGCGTACGGGCAGGGGGCTCCTATGGCTACACCTTC
cdr3_aa: CASSVRAGGSYGYTF

d_call: TRBD1
j_call: TRBJ1-3
v_call: TRBV5-6
clone_size: few
cdr3_nt: TGTGCCAGCAGCTCGACAGGGCACACTTCTGGAAACACCATATATTTT
cdr3_aa: CASSSTGHTSGNTIYF

d_call: -
j_call: TRBJ1-5
v_call: TRBV12-3/TRBV12-4
clone_size: few
cdr3_nt: TGTGCCAGCAGTTTATCAGGGGTTCAGCCCCAGCATTTT
cdr3_aa: CASSLSGVQPQHF

d_call: -
j_call: TRBJ2-3
v_call: TRBV7-9
clone_size: -
cdr3_nt: TGTGCCAGCAGCTTAAGGGGAAGCACAGATACGCAGTATTTT
cdr3_aa: CASSLRGSTDTQYF

d_call: -
j_call: TRBJ1-1
v_call: TRBV7-2
clone_size: -
cdr3_nt: TGTGCCAGCAGCTTACTATGGACTGAAGCTTTCTTT
cdr3_aa: CASSLLWTEAFF

d_call: -
j_call: TRBJ1-5
v_call: TRBV19
clone_size: few
cdr3_nt: TGTGCCAGTAGTATTGGGCAGGCCAACAATCAGCCCCAGCATTTT
cdr3_aa: CASSIGQANNQPQHF

d_call: -
j_call: TRBJ1-2
v_call: TRBV12-3/TRBV12-4
clone_size: -
cdr3_nt: TGTGCCAGCAGGGAAGGGGGGGGCTATGGCTACACCTTC
cdr3_aa: CASREGGGYGYTF

d_call: -
j_call: TRBJ1-5
v_call: TRBV12-3/TRBV12-4
clone_size: -
cdr3_nt: TGTGCCAGCAGTTGGGGGGGAATCCAGCCCCAGCATTTT
cdr3_aa: CASSWGGIQPQHF

d_call: -
j_call: TRBJ2-1
v_call: TRBV11-3
clone_size: -
cdr3_nt: TGTGCCAGCAGCTTACAACAGGGTTCGGGTGAGCAGTTCTTC
cdr3_aa: CASSLQQGSGEQFF

d_call: TRBD1
j_call: TRBJ2-1
v_call: TRBV25-1
clone_size: -
cdr3_nt: TGTGCCAGCAGTGAACCACAGGGGTACTACAATGAGCAGTTCTTC
cdr3_aa: CASSEPQGYYNEQFF

d_call: -
j_call: TRBJ2-1
v_call: TRBV5-1
clone_size: -
cdr3_nt: TGCGCCAGCAGCTTACTGAGCGGCAATGAGCAGTTCTTC
cdr3_aa: CASSLLSGNEQFF

d_call: TRBD2
j_call: TRBJ2-3
v_call: TRBV5-1
clone_size: -
cdr3_nt: TGCGCCAGCAGCTTGGCAGTAGCGGGGGGGCTTGCAGATACGCAGTATTTT
cdr3_aa: CASSLAVAGGLADTQYF

d_call: TRBD1
j_call: TRBJ1-6
v_call: TRBV27
clone_size: -
cdr3_nt: TGTGCCAGCAGGATTCAGGGGGCCTATAATTCACCCCTCCACTTT
cdr3_aa: CASRIQGAYNSPLHF

d_call: TRBD1
j_call: TRBJ1-1
v_call: TRBV6-4
clone_size: -
cdr3_nt: TGTGCCAGCAGTGACTGGACAGGCTCTGAAGCTTTCTTT
cdr3_aa: CASSDWTGSEAFF

d_call: TRBD1
j_call: TRBJ1-1
v_call: TRBV3-1/TRBV3-2
clone_size: few
cdr3_nt: TGTGCCAGCAGCCAATCAGGGGGCGCTGAAGCTTTCTTT
cdr3_aa: CASSQSGGAEAFF

d_call: -
j_call: TRBJ2-6
v_call: TRBV11-2
clone_size: -
cdr3_nt: TGTGCCAGCAGTCACTCAACCTCTGGGGCCAACGTCCTGACTTTC
cdr3_aa: CASSHSTSGANVLTF

d_call: -
j_call: TRBJ2-3
v_call: TRBV6-2/TRBV6-3
clone_size: -
cdr3_nt: TGTGCCAGCACCCCCCGGGGAGTTTCCTCTAGCACAGATACGCAGTATTTT
cdr3_aa: CASTPRGVSSSTDTQYF

d_call: TRBD1
j_call: TRBJ1-6
v_call: TRBV19
clone_size: -
cdr3_nt: TGTGCCAGTAGTGCGAGGGACAGAAATAATTCACCCCTCCACTTT
cdr3_aa: CASSARDRNNSPLHF

d_call: TRBD1
j_call: TRBJ1-2
v_call: TRBV19
clone_size: -
cdr3_nt: TGTGCCAGTAGTACCCGGACAGGATCTAACTATGGCTACACCTTC
cdr3_aa: CASSTRTGSNYGYTF

d_call: -
j_call: TRBJ2-1
v_call: TRBV12-3/TRBV12-4
clone_size: -
cdr3_nt: TGTGCCAGCACCAATAGCGACGAGCAGTTCTTC
cdr3_aa: CASTNSDEQFF

d_call: TRBD1
j_call: TRBJ1-3
v_call: TRBV30
clone_size: -
cdr3_nt: TGTGCCTGGAGTAGACAGGGCGGTGGAAACACCATATATTTT
cdr3_aa: CAWSRQGGGNTIYF

d_call: TRBD2
j_call: TRBJ2-2
v_call: TRBV5-1
clone_size: -
cdr3_nt: TGCGCCACCAGACTAGCGGGATACACCGGGGAGCTGTTTTTT
cdr3_aa: CATRLAGYTGELFF

d_call: -
j_call: TRBJ2-3
v_call: TRBV30
clone_size: -
cdr3_nt: TGTGCCTGGAGTGTACAGACAGATACGCAGTATTTT
cdr3_aa: CAWSVQTDTQYF

d_call: -
j_call: TRBJ1-4
v_call: TRBV7-2
clone_size: -
cdr3_nt: TGTGCCAGCAGCTTCCAGGGGTTTAATGAAAAACTGTTTTTT
cdr3_aa: CASSFQGFNEKLFF

d_call: -
j_call: TRBJ2-1
v_call: TRBV12-2
clone_size: -
cdr3_nt: TGTGCAAGTCGCTTAGAGCAGGGTCCCCACAATGAGCAGTTCTTC
cdr3_aa: CASRLEQGPHNEQFF

d_call: -
j_call: TRBJ1-2
v_call: TRBV27
clone_size: few
cdr3_nt: TGTGCCAGCAAACGATCTGGGACAAACTATGGCTACACCTTC
cdr3_aa: CASKRSGTNYGYTF

d_call: TRBD1
j_call: TRBJ2-2
v_call: TRBV2
clone_size: -
cdr3_nt: TGTGCCAGCAGGGGACAGGGGTCGGCCGGGGAGCTGTTTTTT
cdr3_aa: CASRGQGSAGELFF

d_call: TRBD1
j_call: TRBJ2-2
v_call: TRBV5-1
clone_size: once
cdr3_nt: TGCGCCAGCAGCTTGCCGGACAGGGGGGATACCGGGGAGCTGTTTTTT
cdr3_aa: CASSLPDRGDTGELFF

d_call: TRBD2
j_call: TRBJ2-1
v_call: TRBV19
clone_size: -
cdr3_nt: TGTGCCAGTAGTATGGGCGGGGGGCTTACCTACAATGAGCAGTTCTTC
cdr3_aa: CASSMGGGLTYNEQFF

d_call: -
j_call: TRBJ1-5
v_call: TRBV27
clone_size: -
cdr3_nt: TGTGCCAGCAGTTTAAGAAGGGGTTACAGCAATCAGCCCCAGCATTTT
cdr3_aa: CASSLRRGYSNQPQHF